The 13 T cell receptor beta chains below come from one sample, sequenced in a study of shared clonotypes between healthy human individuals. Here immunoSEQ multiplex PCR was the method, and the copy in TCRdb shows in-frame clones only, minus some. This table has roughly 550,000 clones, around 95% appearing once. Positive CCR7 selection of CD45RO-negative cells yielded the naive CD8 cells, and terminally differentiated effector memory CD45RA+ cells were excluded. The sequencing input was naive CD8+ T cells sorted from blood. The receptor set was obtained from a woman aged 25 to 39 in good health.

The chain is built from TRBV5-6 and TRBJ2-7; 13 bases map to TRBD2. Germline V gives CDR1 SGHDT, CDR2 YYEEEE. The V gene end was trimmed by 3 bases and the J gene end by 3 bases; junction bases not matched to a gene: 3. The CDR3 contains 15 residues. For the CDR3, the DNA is TGTGCCAGCAGCTCCGGACTAGCGGGAGTCTACGAGCAGTACTTC. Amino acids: CASSSGLAGVYEQYF.

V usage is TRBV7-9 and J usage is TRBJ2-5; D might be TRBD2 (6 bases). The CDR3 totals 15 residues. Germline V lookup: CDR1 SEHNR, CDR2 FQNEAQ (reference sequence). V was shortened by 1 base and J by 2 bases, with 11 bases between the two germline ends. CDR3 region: CASSLVVGLQETQYF. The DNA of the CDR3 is TGTGCCAGCAGCTTAGTTGTGGGACTTCAAGAGACCCAGTACTTC.

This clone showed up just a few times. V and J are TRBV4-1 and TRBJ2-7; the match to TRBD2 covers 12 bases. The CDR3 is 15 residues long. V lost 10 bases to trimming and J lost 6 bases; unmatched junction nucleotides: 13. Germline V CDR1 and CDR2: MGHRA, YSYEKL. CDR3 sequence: CATSTSWTSGTEQYF. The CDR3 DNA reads TGCGCCACCTCCACGTCGTGGACTAGCGGGACCGAGCAGTACTTC.

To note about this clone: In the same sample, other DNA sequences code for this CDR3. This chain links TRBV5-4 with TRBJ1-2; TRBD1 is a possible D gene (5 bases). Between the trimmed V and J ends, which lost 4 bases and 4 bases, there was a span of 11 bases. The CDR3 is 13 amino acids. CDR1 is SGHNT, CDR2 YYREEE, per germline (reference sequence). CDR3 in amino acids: CASSLGTFYGYTF. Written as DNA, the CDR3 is TGTGCCAGCAGCCTGGGGACGTTCTATGGCTACACCTTC.

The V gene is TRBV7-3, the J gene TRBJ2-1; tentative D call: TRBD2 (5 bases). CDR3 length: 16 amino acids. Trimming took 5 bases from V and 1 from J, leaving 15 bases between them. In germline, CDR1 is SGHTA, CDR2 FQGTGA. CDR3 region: CASSASGSLSYNEQFF. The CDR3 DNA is TGTGCCAGCAGCGCATCTGGGAGTTTGTCCTACAATGAGCAGTTCTTC.

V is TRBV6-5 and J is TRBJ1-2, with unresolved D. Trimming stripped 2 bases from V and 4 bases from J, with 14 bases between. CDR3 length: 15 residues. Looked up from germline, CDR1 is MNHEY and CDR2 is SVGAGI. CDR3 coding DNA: TGTGCCAGCAGTTACGCCGAGGCCATTCCCTATGGCTACACCTTC. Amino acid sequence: CASSYAEAIPYGYTF.

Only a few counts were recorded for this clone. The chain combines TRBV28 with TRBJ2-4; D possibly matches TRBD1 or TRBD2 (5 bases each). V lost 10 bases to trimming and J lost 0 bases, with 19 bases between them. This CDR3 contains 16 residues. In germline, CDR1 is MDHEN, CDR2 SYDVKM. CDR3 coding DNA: TGTGCCACGACTGAGGGGCCACAGTTAGCCAAAAACATTCAGTACTTC. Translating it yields CATTEGPQLAKNIQYF.

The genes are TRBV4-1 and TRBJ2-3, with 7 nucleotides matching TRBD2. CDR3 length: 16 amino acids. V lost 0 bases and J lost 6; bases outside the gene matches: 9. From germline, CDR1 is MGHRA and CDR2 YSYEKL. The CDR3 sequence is CASSQDTGLGVDTQYF. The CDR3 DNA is TGCGCCAGCAGCCAAGATACCGGACTAGGGGTGGATACGCAGTATTTT.

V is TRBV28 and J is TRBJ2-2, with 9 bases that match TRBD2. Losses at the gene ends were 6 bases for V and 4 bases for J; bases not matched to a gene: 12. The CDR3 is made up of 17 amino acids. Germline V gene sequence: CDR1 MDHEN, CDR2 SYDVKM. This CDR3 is CASSSGGREGRTGELFF. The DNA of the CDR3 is TGTGCCAGCAGCTCCGGGGGGCGGGAGGGCCGCACCGGGGAGCTGTTTTTT.

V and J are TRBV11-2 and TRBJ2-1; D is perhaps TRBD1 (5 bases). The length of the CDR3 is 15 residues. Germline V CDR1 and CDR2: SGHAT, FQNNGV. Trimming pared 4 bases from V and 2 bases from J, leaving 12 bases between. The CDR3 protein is CASSSWGYTYNEQFF. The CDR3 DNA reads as TGTGCCAGCAGCTCGTGGGGCTACACCTACAATGAGCAGTTCTTC.

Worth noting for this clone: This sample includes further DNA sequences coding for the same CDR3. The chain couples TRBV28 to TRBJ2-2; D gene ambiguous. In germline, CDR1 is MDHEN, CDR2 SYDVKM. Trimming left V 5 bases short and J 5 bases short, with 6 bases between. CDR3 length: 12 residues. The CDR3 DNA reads TGTGCCAGCAGTCGGAGTACCGGGGAGCTGTTTTTT. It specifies CASSRSTGELFF.

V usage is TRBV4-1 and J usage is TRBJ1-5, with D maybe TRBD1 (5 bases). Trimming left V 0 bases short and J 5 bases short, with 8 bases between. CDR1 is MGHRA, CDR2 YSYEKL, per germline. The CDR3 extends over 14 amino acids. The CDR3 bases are TGCGCCAGCAGCCAAGATGGGGGATATCAGCCCCAGCATTTT. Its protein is CASSQDGGYQPQHF.

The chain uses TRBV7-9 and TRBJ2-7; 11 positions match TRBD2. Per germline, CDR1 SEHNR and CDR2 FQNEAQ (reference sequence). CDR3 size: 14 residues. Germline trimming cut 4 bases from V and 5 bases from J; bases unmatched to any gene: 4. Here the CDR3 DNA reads TGTGCCAGCAGCTCTAGCGGGAGGTATGACGAGCAGTACTTC. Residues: CASSSSGRYDEQYF.